Included here is one T cell receptor (beta chain) sequence, with context. The antigen is undetermined. Germline CDR1 SGHRS, CDR2 YFSETQ. CDR3 length equals 15 residues. V dropped 4 bases and J dropped 8; count of bases not matched to a gene: 8. The sample is drawn from a study of cytomegalovirus exposure and HLA in healthy donors. Use of 60 Vbeta and 13 Jbeta primers characterized the PCR. Using immunoSEQ multiplex PCR, the repertoire was profiled, and TCRdb retains in-frame clones only, with some absent. The sample records 150,000 or so clones, around 74% being singletons. Sampled while nominally healthy, donors likely had unrecorded immune exposures. Study-level points and caveats: Across donors, most TCRs were seen rarely, yet some public ones were widespread. Researchers reported that three CMV-associated chains were confirmed in vitro as CMV antigen-specific.

The sequencing sample was made of PBMCs. The J gene is TRBJ1-4, the V gene TRBV5-1, with 10 nucleotides matching TRBD1. The sequence came from a young man in good health and CMV-seronegative. CDR3 residues: CASSELTGGIEKLFF. DNA of the CDR3: TGCGCCAGCAGCGAGTTGACAGGGGGCATCGAAAAACTGTTTTTT.